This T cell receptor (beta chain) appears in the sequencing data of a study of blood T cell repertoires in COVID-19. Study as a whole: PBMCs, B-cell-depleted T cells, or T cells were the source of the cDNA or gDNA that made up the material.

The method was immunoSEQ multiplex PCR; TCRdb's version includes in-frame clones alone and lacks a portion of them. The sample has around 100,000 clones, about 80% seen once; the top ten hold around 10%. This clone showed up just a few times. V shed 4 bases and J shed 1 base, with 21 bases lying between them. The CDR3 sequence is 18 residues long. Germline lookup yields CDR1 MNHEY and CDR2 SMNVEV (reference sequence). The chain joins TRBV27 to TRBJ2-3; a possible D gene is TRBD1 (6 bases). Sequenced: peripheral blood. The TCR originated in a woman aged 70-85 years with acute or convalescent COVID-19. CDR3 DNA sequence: TGTGCCAGCAGTTCGCAGTGGTGGGGGCGTGACGGCACAGATACGCAGTATTTT. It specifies CASSSQWWGRDGTDTQYF.